The 22 T cell receptor beta chains below come from one sample, sequenced in a study of cytomegalovirus exposure and HLA in healthy donors. Vbeta (60) and Jbeta (13) primers were used in the PCR. The assay was immunoSEQ multiplex PCR, and TCRdb's table has in-frame clones only and misses some. The top ten clones hold roughly 2.6% of a sample with over 200,000 clones, 77% of them seen once. Input material: PBMCs. Every receptor here comes from a woman aged 60-75 years in good health and CMV-seropositive.

For this clone: One end of the junction fails to match germline, which may point to a read error. The V and J genes are TRBV7-3 and TRBJ2-3; maybe TRBD2 (7 bases). This CDR3 comprises 15 residues. The V gene's germline CDR1 is SGHTA and CDR2 FQGTGA. For the CDR3, the DNA is TGTGCCACCAGCCCCCAGCGGGGACACACAGATACGCAGTATTTT. Protein product: CATSPQRGHTDTQYF.

The chain couples TRBV7-8 to TRBJ1-2, with D possibly matching TRBD1 (5 bases). The CDR3 totals 12 residues. V lost 5 bases and J lost 5, with 9 bases in between. Germline V gene sequence: CDR1 SGHVS, CDR2 FQNEAQ. CDR3 protein: CASSPGGYGYTF. For the CDR3, the DNA is TGTGCCAGCAGCCCCGGGGGTTATGGCTACACCTTC.

The chain carries TRBV5-4 and TRBJ2-7, with TRBD2 identical over 16 bases. The CDR3 consists of 16 residues. J gave up 6 bases and V 3 bases, and 6 bases lay outside the gene matches. The germline V gene has CDR1 SGHNT and CDR2 YYREEE (reference sequence). CDR3 nucleotides: TGTGCCAGCAGCTCCGGGACTAGCGGGAGGGCATCCGAGCAGTACTTC. It yields the protein CASSSGTSGRASEQYF.

This chain uses TRBV11-2 with TRBJ1-1; no reliable D call. Trimming removed 4 bases from V and 5 bases from J, with 14 bases in between. Germline CDR1 is SGHAT and CDR2 is FQNNGV. The CDR3 is made up of 14 amino acids. The CDR3 reads CASSSDWGATEAFF. The CDR3 bases are TGTGCCAGCAGCTCTGATTGGGGAGCTACTGAAGCTTTCTTT.

V gene TRBV7-2 combines with J gene TRBJ1-6; tentative D call: TRBD1 (5 bases). V lost 2 bases and J 7 bases, leaving 15 bases between the germline ends. The CDR3 contains 16 residues. Per the germline V gene, CDR1 is SGHTA and CDR2 is FQGNSA. The CDR3 loop is CASSLLGGVGNSPLHF. CDR3 DNA: TGTGCCAGCAGCTTACTGGGGGGGGTTGGGAATTCACCCCTCCACTTT.

The chain combines TRBV18 with TRBJ2-7, with a weak D call TRBD1 (5 bases). The CDR3 contains 14 residues. Germline assignment: CDR1 KGHSH and CDR2 LQKENI. Deletions cut 0 bases from V and 4 bases from J, with 10 bases between. CDR3 sequence: CASSPPGQLYEQYF. CDR3 DNA sequence: TGTGCCAGCTCACCACCGGGGCAGCTATACGAGCAGTACTTC. The variable domain in full, with the rest retrieved from reference TRBV18 and TRBJ2-7, is NAGVMQNPRHLVRRRGQEARLRCSPMKGHSHVYWYRQLPEEGLKFMVYLQKENIIDESGMPKERFSAEFPKEGPSILRIQQVVRGDSAAYFCASSPPGQLYEQYFGPGTRLTVT.

This rearrangement joins TRBV28 to TRBJ2-5; possibly TRBD1 for D (5 bases). Trimming removed 5 bases at V and 4 bases at J, with 11 bases between. The CDR3 is made up of 13 amino acids. Per germline, CDR1 MDHEN and CDR2 SYDVKM. The CDR3 nucleotides are TGTGCCAGCAGTCCAGGGTCTCTAGAGACCCAGTACTTC. Its translation is CASSPGSLETQYF.

The rearrangement uses TRBV28 and TRBJ1-5; no clear D gene. Trimming took 7 bases from V and 7 from J, leaving 17 bases between them. The CDR3 covers 14 residues. CDR1 is MDHEN and CDR2 is SYDVKM in the germline V gene. CDR3 region: CASTPQVDGQPQHF. The DNA for the CDR3 is TGTGCCAGCACCCCCCAGGTCGATGGACAGCCCCAGCATTTT.

This rearrangement joins TRBV5-4 to TRBJ2-1; the D is unclear. Trimming cost V 0 bases and J 7 bases, with 8 bases left between them. Germline CDR1 and CDR2: SGHNT and YYREEE (reference sequence). This CDR3 has 13 amino acids. The CDR3 region has the DNA TGTGCCAGCAGCTTGGCCCTGGAGAATGAGCAGTTCTTC. Translating it yields CASSLALENEQFF.

This chain links TRBV6-1 with TRBJ2-2, with D unclear. V lost 5 bases to trimming and J lost 2 bases, with 6 bases between them. Germline CDR1 is MNHNS and CDR2 is SASEGT. The CDR3 runs 13 residues. The chain's CDR3 is CASSPVNTGELFF. CDR3 DNA: TGTGCCAGCAGTCCAGTTAACACCGGGGAGCTGTTTTTT.

The rearrangement links TRBV4-3 to TRBJ2-7; D is possibly TRBD1 (6 bases). This CDR3 region has 15 residues. With 1 base removed from V and 1 base from J, the gap between germline ends came to 11 bases. Germline CDR1 is LGHNA and CDR2 is YSLEER. CDR3 sequence: CASSQVSGESYEQYF. CDR3 in DNA: TGCGCCAGCAGCCAAGTTTCAGGGGAATCCTACGAGCAGTACTTC.

This clone occurred a few times. The V call is TRBV12-5, the J call TRBJ2-5, with TRBD1 matching over 7 bases. The trim removed 1 base at V and 5 bases at J, leaving 4 bases unmatched. Germline V gene sequence: CDR1 LGHNT, CDR2 FRNRAP. This CDR3 region has 14 residues. The CDR3 DNA reads TGTGCTAGTGGTTTGGGACAGGGTGGGGAGACCCAGTACTTC. Its translation: CASGLGQGGETQYF.

The chain is built from TRBV11-3 and TRBJ2-1; TRBD2 agrees at 7 bases. The V and J ends lost 1 base and 0 bases, in that order; junction bases with no gene match: 0. The CDR3 has 15 residues. Per the germline V gene, CDR1 is SGHNT and CDR2 is YENEEA. The CDR3 loop reads CASSLVAGSYNEQFF. The CDR3 DNA reads TGTGCCAGCAGCTTAGTAGCGGGCTCCTACAATGAGCAGTTCTTC.

This clone was observed once. This chain links TRBV5-1 with TRBJ2-3, with a tentative D call TRBD1 (6 bases). Trimming pared 0 bases from V and 4 bases from J, leaving 18 bases between. Germline CDR1 and CDR2: SGHRS and YFSETQ. This CDR3 comprises 17 residues. As DNA, the CDR3 is TGCGCCAGCAGCTTGGGGCCGGGACAAATTTACCCAGATACGCAGTATTTT. Residues: CASSLGPGQIYPDTQYF. Together with reference TRBV5-1 and TRBJ2-3, the CDR3 gives the full variable domain: KAGVTQTPRYLIKTRGQQVTLSCSPISGHRSVSWYQQTPGQGLQFLFEYFSETQRNKGNFPGRFSGRQFSNSRSEMNVSTLELGDSALYLCASSLGPGQIYPDTQYFGPGTRLTVL.

This rearrangement joins TRBV5-1 to TRBJ1-1; no firm D call. From germline, CDR1 is SGHRS and CDR2 YFSETQ. Trimming shortened V by 0 bases and J by 6 bases, and 12 bases separated the two germline ends. The CDR3 loop spans 14 amino acids. CDR3 DNA: TGCGCCAGCAGCTTGGATGTGGGAGTGGCTGAAGCTTTCTTT. Translation gives CASSLDVGVAEAFF.

V and J are TRBV7-2 and TRBJ2-7, with 10 bases fitting TRBD2. In germline, CDR1 is SGHTA, CDR2 FQGNSA. The junction had 6 bases not matched to a gene; V was cut back by 4 bases and J by 0 bases. The CDR3 runs 16 residues. The CDR3 loop is CASSSSLAGASYEQYF. The CDR3 DNA follows: TGTGCCAGCAGCTCTTCCCTAGCGGGGGCCTCCTACGAGCAGTACTTC.

This chain's CDR3 is CASSQDSHSYGYTF. The CDR3, as DNA: TGCGCCAGCAGCCAAGATTCCCACTCCTATGGCTACACCTTC. This chain uses TRBV4-3 with TRBJ1-2; the D is unclear. The CDR3 extends over 14 amino acids. Between the trimmed V and J ends, which lost 0 bases and 4 bases, there was a span of 9 bases. The germline CDR1 and CDR2 sequences are LGHNA and YSLEER.

The V gene is TRBV19, the J gene TRBJ2-7; 13 positions agree with TRBD2. Germline V CDR1 and CDR2: LNHDA, SQIVND (reference sequence). CDR3 length: 15 residues. The V segment lost 5 bases and the J segment 6 bases; nucleotides outside the gene matches: 7. The CDR3 nucleotides are TGTGCCAGTAGTCGGCAGACTAGCGGGGGGTCCGAGCAGTACTTC. This encodes CASSRQTSGGSEQYF.

This sequence joins TRBV27 and TRBJ1-5; 10 positions match TRBD1. Germline lookup yields CDR1 MNHEY and CDR2 SMNVEV (reference sequence). The CDR3 extends over 14 amino acids. Trimming cost V 4 bases and J 5 bases; bases outside gene matches: 2. The CDR3 reads CASSSDRGHQPQHF. DNA for the CDR3: TGTGCCAGCAGTTCTGACAGGGGGCATCAGCCCCAGCATTTT.

V is TRBV9 and J is TRBJ1-1; D is perhaps TRBD1 (5 bases). Germline V CDR1 and CDR2: SGDLS, YYNGEE. This CDR3 contains 14 residues. Between the trimmed V and J ends, which lost 4 bases and 5 bases, there was a span of 15 bases. CDR3 DNA: TGTGCCAGCAGCCCCGACCAGGGTAATACTGAAGCTTTCTTT. It encodes CASSPDQGNTEAFF.

This rearrangement joins TRBV7-9 to TRBJ1-2, with 9 bases that match TRBD1. V gave up 2 bases and J gave up 8 bases; unmatched junction bases: 18. This CDR3 has 18 residues. Per germline, CDR1 SEHNR and CDR2 FQNEAQ (reference sequence). CDR3 residues: CASSLLGPGQGAWGGYTF. In DNA, the CDR3 is TGTGCCAGCAGCTTATTAGGCCCGGGACAGGGTGCATGGGGAGGCTACACCTTC.

The DNA for the CDR3 is TGTGCCAGCACCTTACAGGGGGCCGTCGGCACTGAAGCTTTCTTT. This encodes CASTLQGAVGTEAFF. V usage is TRBV2 and J usage is TRBJ1-1; 9 nucleotides match TRBD1. After removal of 7 bases from V and 4 bases from J, the junction contained 10 bases not matched to a gene. The CDR3 spans 15 residues. Germline V CDR1 and CDR2: SNHLY, FYNNEI.